This T cell receptor (beta chain) is drawn from a study of blood T cell repertoires in COVID-19. Trimming took off 1 base at V and 6 bases at J, with 15 bases between the two ends. The CDR3 has 15 residues. Germline assignment: CDR1 SSHAT and CDR2 FNYEAQ (reference sequence). In the study's own analysis: Reference gene primer amplification yielded estimated nucleated cell counts. Sequencing was performed with immunoSEQ multiplex PCR; in TCRdb, only in-frame clones are kept and a portion is missing. The V and J calls and clone size come from that table; D and trimming were worked out from the DNA. The table records about 220,000 clones, 75% to 90% of them present only once.

The chain couples TRBV7-7 to TRBJ2-5; TRBD1 might be the D (6 bases). The sequence derives from a woman aged 30 to 39 who had recovered from COVID-19. Sequencing was done on a sample of peripheral blood. CDR3 sequence (DNA): TGTGCCAGCAGCTTAGATCATTCACAGGGAAAGACCCAGTACTTC. Amino acids: CASSLDHSQGKTQYF. The variable domain in full, completed from reference TRBV7-7 and TRBJ2-5, reads GAGVSQSPRYKVTKRGQDVTLRCDPISSHATLYWYQQALGQGPEFLTYFNYEAQPDKSGLPSDRFSAERPEGSISTLTIQRTEQRDSAMYRCASSLDHSQGKTQYFGPGTRLLVL.